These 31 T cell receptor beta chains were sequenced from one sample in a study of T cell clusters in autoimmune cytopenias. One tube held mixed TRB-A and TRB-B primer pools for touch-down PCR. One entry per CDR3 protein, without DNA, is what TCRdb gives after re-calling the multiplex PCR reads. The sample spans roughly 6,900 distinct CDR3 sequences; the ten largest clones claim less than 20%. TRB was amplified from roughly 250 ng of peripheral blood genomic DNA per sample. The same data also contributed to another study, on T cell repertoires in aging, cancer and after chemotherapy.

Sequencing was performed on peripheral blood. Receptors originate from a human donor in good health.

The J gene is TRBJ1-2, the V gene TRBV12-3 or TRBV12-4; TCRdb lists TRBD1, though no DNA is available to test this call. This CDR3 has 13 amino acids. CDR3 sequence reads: CASSLVPGHGYTF.

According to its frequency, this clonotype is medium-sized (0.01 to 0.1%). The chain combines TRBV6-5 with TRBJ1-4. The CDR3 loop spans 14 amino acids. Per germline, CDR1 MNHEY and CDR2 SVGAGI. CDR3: CASSRTGEAEKLFF.

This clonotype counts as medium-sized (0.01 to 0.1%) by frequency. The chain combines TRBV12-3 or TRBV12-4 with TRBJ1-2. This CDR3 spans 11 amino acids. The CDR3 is CASSPQFGYTF.

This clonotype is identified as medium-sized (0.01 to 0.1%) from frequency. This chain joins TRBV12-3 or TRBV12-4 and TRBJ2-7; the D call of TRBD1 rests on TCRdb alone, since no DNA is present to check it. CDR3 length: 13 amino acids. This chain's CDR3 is CASRADGTYEQYF.

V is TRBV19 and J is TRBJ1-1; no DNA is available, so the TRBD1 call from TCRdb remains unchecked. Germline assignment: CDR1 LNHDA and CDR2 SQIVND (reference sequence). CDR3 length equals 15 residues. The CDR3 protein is CASTDKRTGDTEAFF.

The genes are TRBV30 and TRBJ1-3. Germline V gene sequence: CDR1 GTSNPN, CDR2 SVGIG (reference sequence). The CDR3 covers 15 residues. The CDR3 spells CAWGSSWSSGNTIYF.

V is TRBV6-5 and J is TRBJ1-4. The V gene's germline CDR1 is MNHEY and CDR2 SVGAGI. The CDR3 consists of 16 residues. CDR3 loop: CASSPDRPARKEKLFF.

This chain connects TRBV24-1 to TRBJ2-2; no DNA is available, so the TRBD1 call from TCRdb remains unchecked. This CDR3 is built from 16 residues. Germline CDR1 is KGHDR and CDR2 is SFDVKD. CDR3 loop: CATSDADRGWTGELFF.

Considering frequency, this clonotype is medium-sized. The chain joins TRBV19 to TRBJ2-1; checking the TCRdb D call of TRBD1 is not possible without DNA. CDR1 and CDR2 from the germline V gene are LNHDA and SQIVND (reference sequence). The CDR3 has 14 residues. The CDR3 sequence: CASSTDRGYSEQFF.

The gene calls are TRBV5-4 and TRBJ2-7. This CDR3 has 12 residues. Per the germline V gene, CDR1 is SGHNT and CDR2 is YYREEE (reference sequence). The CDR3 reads CASSLVGNEQYF.

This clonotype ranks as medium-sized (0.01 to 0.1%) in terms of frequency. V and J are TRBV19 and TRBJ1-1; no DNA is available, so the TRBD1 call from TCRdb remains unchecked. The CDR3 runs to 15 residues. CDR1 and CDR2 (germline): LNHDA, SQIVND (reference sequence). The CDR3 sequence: CASSMGGTRGTEAFF.

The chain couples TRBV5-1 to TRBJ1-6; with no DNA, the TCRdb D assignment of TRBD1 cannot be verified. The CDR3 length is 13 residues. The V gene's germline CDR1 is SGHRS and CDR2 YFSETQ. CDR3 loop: CASSLTGVSPLHF.

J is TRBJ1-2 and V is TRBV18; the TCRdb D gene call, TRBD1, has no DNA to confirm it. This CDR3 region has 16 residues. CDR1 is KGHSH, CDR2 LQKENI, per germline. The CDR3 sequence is CASSPPSDRGLYGYTF.

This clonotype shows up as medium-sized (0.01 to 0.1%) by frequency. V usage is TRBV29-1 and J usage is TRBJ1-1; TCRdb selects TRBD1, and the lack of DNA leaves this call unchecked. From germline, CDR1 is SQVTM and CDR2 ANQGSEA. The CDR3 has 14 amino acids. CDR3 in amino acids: CSAGGRDLRTEAFF.

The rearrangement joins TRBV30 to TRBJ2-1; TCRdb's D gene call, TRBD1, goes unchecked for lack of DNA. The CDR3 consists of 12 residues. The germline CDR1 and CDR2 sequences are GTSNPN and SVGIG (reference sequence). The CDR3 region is CAWSGGFNEQFF.

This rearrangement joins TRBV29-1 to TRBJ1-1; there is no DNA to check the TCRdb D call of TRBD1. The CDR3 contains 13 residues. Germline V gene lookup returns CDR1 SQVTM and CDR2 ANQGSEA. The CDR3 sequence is CSGGTGLSTEAFF.

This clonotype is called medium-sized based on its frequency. The CDR3: CASSYRGSSYGYTF. V gene TRBV27 combines with J gene TRBJ1-2; with no DNA, the TCRdb D assignment of TRBD1 cannot be verified. The germline CDR1 and CDR2 sequences are MNHEY and SMNVEV (reference sequence). This CDR3 is built from 14 residues.

The chain's CDR3 is CASSYDTPRSTEAFF. The rearrangement uses TRBV5-1 and TRBJ1-1. The CDR3 covers 15 residues. Germline CDR1 and CDR2: SGHRS and YFSETQ.

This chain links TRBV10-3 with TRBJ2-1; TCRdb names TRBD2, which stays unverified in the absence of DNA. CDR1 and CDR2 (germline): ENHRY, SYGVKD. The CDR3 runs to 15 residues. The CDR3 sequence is CAISESRLAGTEQFF.

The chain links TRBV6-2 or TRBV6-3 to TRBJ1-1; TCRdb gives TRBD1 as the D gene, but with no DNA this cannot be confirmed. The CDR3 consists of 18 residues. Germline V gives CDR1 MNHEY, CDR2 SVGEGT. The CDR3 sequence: CASSYRGTGVGMNTEAFF.

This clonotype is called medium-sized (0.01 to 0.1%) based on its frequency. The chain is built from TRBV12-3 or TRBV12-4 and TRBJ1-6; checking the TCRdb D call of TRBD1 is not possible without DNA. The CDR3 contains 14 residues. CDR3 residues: CASSSPGQAYRIHF.

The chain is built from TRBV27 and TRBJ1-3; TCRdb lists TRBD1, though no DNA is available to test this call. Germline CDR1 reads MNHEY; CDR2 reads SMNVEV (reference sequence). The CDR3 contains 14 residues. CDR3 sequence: CASRTQGGGNTIYF.

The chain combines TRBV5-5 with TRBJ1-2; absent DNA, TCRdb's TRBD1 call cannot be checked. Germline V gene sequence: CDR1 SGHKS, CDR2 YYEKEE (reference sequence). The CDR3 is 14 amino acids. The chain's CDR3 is CASSPQGGGYGYTF.

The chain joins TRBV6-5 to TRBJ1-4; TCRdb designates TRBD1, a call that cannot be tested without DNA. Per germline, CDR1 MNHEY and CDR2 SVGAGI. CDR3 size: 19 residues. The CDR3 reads CASSYSLWRVGRGGEKLFF.

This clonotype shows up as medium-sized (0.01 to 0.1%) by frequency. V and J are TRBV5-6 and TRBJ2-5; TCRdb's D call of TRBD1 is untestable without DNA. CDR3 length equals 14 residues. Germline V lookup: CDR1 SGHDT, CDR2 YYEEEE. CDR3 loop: CASSRTGAQETQYF.

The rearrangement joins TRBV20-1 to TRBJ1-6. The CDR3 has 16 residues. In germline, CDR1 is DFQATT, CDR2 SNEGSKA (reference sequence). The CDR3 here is CSATEVPFSPSSPLHF.

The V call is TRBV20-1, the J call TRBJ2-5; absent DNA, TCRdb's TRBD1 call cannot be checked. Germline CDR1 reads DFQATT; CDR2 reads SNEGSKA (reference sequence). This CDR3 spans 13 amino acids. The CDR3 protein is CSAETGRQETQYF.

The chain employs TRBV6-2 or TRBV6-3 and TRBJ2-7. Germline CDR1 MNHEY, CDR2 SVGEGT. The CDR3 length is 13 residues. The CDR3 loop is CASSYIVRDEQYF.

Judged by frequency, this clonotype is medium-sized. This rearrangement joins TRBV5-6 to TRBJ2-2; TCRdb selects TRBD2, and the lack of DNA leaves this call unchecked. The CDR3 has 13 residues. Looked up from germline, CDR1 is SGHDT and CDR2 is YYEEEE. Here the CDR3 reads CASSPRGTGELFF.

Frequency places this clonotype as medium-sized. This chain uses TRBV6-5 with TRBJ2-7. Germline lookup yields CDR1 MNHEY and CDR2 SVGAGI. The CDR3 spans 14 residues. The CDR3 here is CATAATVSSYEQYF.

The CDR3 here is CASSMNRNTEAFF. The V gene is TRBV19, the J gene TRBJ1-1. The CDR3 loop spans 13 amino acids. The germline gives CDR1 LNHDA, CDR2 SQIVND (reference sequence). The full variable domain, with the rest looked up from reference TRBV19 and TRBJ1-1, is DGGITQSPKYLFRKEGQNVTLSCEQNLNHDAMYWYRQDPGQGLRLIYYSQIVNDFQKGDIAEGYSVSREKKESFPLTVTSAQKNPTAFYLCASSMNRNTEAFFGQGTRLTVV.